The 8 T cell receptor beta chains listed next were all sequenced from one sample in a study of blood T cells in healthy people across ages. Then a second PCR, running about 6 to 11 cycles, was carried out with a sample-barcoded 5' primer and a J-beta primer mix. Each CDR3 protein is one row after TCRdb ran MiXCR on the 5' RACE reads. The sample has 800,000 or so distinct CDR3 sequences, 20% to 25% seen once. This same sample was also part of a study on T cells of mothers and their children.

Source material: blood. All receptors come from a boy aged 5-17 years in good health.

This clonotype turned up a few times. This chain uses TRBV11-2 with TRBJ1-5; D is unresolved. Trimming shortened V by 1 base and J by 5 bases, and 6 bases separated the two germline ends. The CDR3 runs 13 residues. CDR1 and CDR2 from the germline V gene are SGHAT and FQNNGV. The CDR3 protein is CASSLAPHQPQHF. The CDR3 DNA sequence: TGTGCCAGCAGCTTAGCTCCCCATCAGCCCCAGCATTTT.

In this sample, this clonotype turned up a few times. The chain joins TRBV28 to TRBJ2-2; 7 nucleotides agree with TRBD2. The length of the CDR3 is 16 residues. The J segment lost 0 bases and the V segment lost 2 bases, leaving 3 bases of the junction unmatched. The germline V gene encodes CDR1 MDHEN and CDR2 SYDVKM. The CDR3 is CASSLGLAANTGELFF. The DNA of the CDR3 is TGTGCCAGCAGTTTAGGGCTAGCGGCGAACACCGGGGAGCTGTTTTTT. Full variable domain (missing parts from reference TRBV28 and TRBJ2-2): DVKVTQSSRYLVKRTGEKVFLECVQDMDHENMFWYRQDPGLGLRLIYFSYDVKMKEKGDIPEGYSVSREKKERFSLILESASTNQTSMYLCASSLGLAANTGELFFGEGSRLTVL.

The V gene is TRBV27, the J gene TRBJ1-5, with a tentative D call TRBD1 (6 bases). This CDR3 has 15 residues. CDR1 and CDR2 from the germline V gene are MNHEY and SMNVEV (reference sequence). Trimming removed 3 bases from V and 5 bases from J, with 14 bases in between. The CDR3 coding sequence is TGTGCCAGCAGTTTCTTTGCTGGGGGCGATCAGCCCCAGCATTTT. Protein product: CASSFFAGGDQPQHF.

This clonotype has just a few counts. This sequence joins TRBV12-3 or TRBV12-4 and TRBJ2-7, with TRBD2 matching 11 bases. The trim removed 8 bases at V and 5 bases at J, leaving 8 bases unmatched. The CDR3 consists of 14 residues. In DNA form, the CDR3 reads TGTGCCAGCGGAACTAGCGGGAGTCGGGACGAGCAGTACTTC. Its protein is CASGTSGSRDEQYF.

In this sample, this clonotype turned up a few times. This rearrangement joins TRBV20-1 to TRBJ1-2; 7 bases are a match to TRBD1. The CDR3 sequence is 14 residues long. Germline V CDR1 and CDR2: DFQATT, SNEGSKA (reference sequence). V lost 3 bases and J lost 6; bases outside the gene matches: 10. CDR3 bases: TGCAGTGCTAGCCTACAGGGGAGCTGGGATGGCTACACCTTC. Translating it yields CSASLQGSWDGYTF.

V is TRBV13 and J is TRBJ2-5; D perhaps matches TRBD1 (5 bases). V was pared by 1 base and J by 5 bases, with 23 bases between. Germline-derived CDR1 and CDR2 are PRHDT and FYEKMQ (reference sequence). The CDR3 consists of 18 residues. CDR3 in DNA: TGTGCCAGCAGCTTAGCTTCAAGGGGTGGAAGGTTCCTGGAGACCCAGTACTTC. This encodes CASSLASRGGRFLETQYF.

This clonotype was observed a handful of times. A read error may produce the germline difference seen at one junction end. Here the CDR3 reads CAGSSVAGSSYEQYF. The CDR3 region has the DNA TGTGCCGGCAGTTCCGTAGCGGGTAGCTCCTACGAGCAGTACTTC. The chain joins TRBV6-5 to TRBJ2-5, with 7 bases matching TRBD2. The assigned J gene may be wrong: the sequence end matches TRBJ2-7 better. Germline V gives CDR1 MNHEY, CDR2 SVGAGI. This CDR3 contains 15 residues.

A remark on this clonotype: Germline is not matched at one junction end, which may reflect a read error. The V call is TRBV30, the J call TRBJ2-7, with a tentative D call TRBD2 (5 bases). The CDR3 totals 13 residues. Germline CDR1 is GTSNPN and CDR2 is SVGIG (reference sequence). Here the CDR3 reads CAWSLGSFNEQYF. CDR3 nucleotide sequence: TGCGCCTGGAGTCTGGGGAGTTTTAACGAGCAGTACTTC.